The T cell receptor (beta chain) under discussion was sequenced for a study of patients and donors after allogeneic stem cell transplantation. This CDR3 has 15 amino acids. V was trimmed by 4 bases and J by 1 base, leaving 14 bases between them. One entry per CDR3 protein, called by TCRdb with MiXCR from the RT-PCR reads. The sample holds roughly 200,000 distinct CDR3 sequences, less than 45% seen once. Sample: blood, either unsorted or a sorted T cell fraction (not recorded which). This clonotype was sampled from a human donor who was either an allogeneic HSCT recipient or a stem cell or donor lymphocyte infusion donor (not recorded which). It is not recorded whose cells these are; they may come from a transplant donor. The genes are TRBV12-3 or TRBV12-4 and TRBJ2-7; D is tentatively TRBD1 or TRBD2 (5 bases each). The CDR3 reads CASSSPSRVSYEQYF. CDR3 DNA sequence: TGTGCCAGCAGTTCACCTAGCAGGGTTTCCTACGAGCAGTACTTC.